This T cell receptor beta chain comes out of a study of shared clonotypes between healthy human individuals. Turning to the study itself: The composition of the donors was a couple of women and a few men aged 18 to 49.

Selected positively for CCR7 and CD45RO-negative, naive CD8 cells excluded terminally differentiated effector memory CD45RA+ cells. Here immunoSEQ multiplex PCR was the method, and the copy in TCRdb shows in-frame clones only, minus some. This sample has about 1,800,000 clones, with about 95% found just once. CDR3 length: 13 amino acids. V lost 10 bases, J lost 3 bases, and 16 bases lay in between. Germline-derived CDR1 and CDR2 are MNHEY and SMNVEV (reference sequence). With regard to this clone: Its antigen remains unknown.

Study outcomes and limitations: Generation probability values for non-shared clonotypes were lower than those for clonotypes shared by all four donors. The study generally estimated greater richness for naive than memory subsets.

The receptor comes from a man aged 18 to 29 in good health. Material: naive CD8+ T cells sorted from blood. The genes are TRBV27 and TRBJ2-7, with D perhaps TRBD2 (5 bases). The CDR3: CATRLRANYEQYF. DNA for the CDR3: TGTGCCACCCGACTGAGGGCTAACTACGAGCAGTACTTC.